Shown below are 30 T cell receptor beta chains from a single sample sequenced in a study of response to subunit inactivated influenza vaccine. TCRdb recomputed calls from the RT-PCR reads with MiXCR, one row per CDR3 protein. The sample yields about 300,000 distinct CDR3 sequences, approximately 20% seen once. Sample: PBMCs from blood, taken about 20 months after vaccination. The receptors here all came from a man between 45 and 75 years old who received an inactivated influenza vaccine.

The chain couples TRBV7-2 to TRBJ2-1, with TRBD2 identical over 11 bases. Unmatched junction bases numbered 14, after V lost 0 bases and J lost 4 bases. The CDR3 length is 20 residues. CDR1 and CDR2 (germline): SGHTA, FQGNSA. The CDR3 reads CASSLANRGLAEFTYNEQFF. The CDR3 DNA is TGTGCCAGCAGCTTAGCCAACCGGGGACTAGCGGAATTCACGTACAATGAGCAGTTCTTC.

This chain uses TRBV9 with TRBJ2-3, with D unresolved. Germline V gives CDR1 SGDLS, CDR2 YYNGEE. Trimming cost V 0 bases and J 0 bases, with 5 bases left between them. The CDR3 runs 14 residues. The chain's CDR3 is CASSVDQSTDTQYF. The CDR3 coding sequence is TGTGCCAGCAGCGTAGATCAAAGCACAGATACGCAGTATTTT.

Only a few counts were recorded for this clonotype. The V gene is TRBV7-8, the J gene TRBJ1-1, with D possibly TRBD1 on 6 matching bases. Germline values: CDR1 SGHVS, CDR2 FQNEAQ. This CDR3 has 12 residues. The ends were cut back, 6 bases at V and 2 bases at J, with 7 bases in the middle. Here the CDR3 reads CASRGANTEAFF. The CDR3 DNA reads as TGTGCCAGCAGGGGGGCCAACACTGAAGCTTTCTTT.

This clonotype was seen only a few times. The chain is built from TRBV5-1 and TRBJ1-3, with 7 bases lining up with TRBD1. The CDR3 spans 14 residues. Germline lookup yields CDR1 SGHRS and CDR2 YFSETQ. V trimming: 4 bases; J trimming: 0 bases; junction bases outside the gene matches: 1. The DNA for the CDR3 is TGCGCCAGCAGCGGGACAGACTCTGGAAACACCATATATTTT. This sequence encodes CASSGTDSGNTIYF.

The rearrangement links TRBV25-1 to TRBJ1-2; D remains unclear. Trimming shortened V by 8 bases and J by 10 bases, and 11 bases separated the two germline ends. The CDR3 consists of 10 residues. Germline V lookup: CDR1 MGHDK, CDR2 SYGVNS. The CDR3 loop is CASFLAHYTF. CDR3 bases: TGTGCCAGCTTCCTGGCCCACTACACCTTC.

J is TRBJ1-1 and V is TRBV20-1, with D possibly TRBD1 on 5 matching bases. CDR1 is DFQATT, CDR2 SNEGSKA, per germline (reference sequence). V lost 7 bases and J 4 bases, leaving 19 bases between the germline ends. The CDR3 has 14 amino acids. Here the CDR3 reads CSGKTQGGSTEAFF. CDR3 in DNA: TGCAGTGGTAAAACCCAGGGTGGCTCCACTGAAGCTTTCTTT.

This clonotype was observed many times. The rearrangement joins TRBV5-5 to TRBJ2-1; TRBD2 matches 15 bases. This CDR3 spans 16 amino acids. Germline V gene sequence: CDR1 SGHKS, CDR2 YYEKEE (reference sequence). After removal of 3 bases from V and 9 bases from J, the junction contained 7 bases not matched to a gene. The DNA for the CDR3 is TGTGCCAGCAGCTCTGGACTAGCGGGAGGGTGGGGTGAGCAGTTCTTC. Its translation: CASSSGLAGGWGEQFF.

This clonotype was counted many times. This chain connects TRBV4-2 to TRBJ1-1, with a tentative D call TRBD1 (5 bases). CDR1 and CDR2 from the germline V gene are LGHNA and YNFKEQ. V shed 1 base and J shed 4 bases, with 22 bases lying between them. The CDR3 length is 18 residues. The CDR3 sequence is CASSQALEARGAGTEAFF. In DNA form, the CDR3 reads TGTGCCAGCAGCCAAGCCTTGGAAGCGAGAGGGGCGGGCACTGAAGCTTTCTTT.

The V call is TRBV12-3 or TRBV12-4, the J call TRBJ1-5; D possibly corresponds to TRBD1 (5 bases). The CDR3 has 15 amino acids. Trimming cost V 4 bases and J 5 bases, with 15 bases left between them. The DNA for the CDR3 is TGTGCCAGCAGTTCCCCGGGGCGGAGCGATCAGCCCCAGCATTTT. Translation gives CASSSPGRSDQPQHF.

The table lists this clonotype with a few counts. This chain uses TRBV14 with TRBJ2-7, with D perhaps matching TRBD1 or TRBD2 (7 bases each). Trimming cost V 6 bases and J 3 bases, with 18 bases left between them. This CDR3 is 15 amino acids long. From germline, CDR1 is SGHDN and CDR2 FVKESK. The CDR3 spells CASRRGTEAFYEQYF. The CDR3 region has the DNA TGTGCCAGCAGGCGGGGGACAGAGGCTTTCTACGAGCAGTACTTC.

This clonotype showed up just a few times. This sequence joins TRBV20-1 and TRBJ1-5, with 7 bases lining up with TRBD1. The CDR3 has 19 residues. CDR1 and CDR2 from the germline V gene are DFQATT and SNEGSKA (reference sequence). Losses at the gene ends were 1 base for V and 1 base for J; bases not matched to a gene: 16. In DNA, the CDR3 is TGCAGTGCTAGAGGGTTCAGGGGGGAACCCCCACTGAGCAATCAGCCCCAGCATTTT. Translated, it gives CSARGFRGEPPLSNQPQHF.

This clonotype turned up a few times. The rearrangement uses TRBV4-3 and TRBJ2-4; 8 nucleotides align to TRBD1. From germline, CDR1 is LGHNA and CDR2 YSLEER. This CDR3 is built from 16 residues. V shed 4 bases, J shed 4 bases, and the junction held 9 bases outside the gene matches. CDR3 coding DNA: TGCGCCAGCAGCCCTTCGGACAGGGCGCCTAAAAACATTCAGTACTTC. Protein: CASSPSDRAPKNIQYF.

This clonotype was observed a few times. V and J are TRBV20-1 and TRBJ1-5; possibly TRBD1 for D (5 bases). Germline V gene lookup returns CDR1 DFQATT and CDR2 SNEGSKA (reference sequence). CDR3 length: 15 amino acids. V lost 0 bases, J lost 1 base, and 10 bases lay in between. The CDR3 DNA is TGCAGTGCTAGAGATTGGGGCCAGAGCAATCAGCCCCAGCATTTT. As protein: CSARDWGQSNQPQHF.

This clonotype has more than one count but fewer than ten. In DNA, the CDR3 is TGTGCCAGCACCGGACAGGGCTATGGCTACACCTTC. Translating it yields CASTGQGYGYTF. The chain links TRBV6-2 or TRBV6-3 to TRBJ1-2, with 8 nucleotides matching TRBD1. Germline V gene data show CDR1 as MNHEY and CDR2 as SVGEGT. The V and J ends lost 7 bases and 4 bases, in that order; junction bases with no gene match: 2. The CDR3 extends over 12 amino acids.

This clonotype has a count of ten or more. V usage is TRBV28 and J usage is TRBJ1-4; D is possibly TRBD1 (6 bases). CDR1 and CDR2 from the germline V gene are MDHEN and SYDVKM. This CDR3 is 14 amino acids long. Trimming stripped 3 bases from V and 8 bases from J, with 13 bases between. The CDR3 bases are TGTGCCAGCAGTTTGCAGGGGCGCTGGGAAAAACTGTTTTTT. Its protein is CASSLQGRWEKLFF. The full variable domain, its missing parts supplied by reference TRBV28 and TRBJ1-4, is DVKVTQSSRYLVKRTGEKVFLECVQDMDHENMFWYRQDPGLGLRLIYFSYDVKMKEKGDIPEGYSVSREKKERFSLILESASTNQTSMYLCASSLQGRWEKLFFGSGTQLSVL.

The DNA for the CDR3 is TGTGCCAGCAGCCAAGAGAGTGCCGGGGCGGCAACTAATGAAAAACTGTTTTTT. Its protein is CASSQESAGAATNEKLFF. The chain combines TRBV4-2 with TRBJ1-4; TRBD1 is a possible D gene (5 bases). CDR3 size: 18 residues. Trimming pared 0 bases from V and 0 bases from J, leaving 14 bases between. CDR1 and CDR2 from the germline V gene are LGHNA and YNFKEQ.

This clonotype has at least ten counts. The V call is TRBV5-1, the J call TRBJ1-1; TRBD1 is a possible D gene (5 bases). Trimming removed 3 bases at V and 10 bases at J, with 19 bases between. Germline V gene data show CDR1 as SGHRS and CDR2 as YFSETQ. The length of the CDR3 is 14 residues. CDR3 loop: CASSSGVQGGRAFF. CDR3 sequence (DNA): TGCGCCAGCAGCTCGGGGGTTCAGGGTGGAAGAGCTTTCTTT.

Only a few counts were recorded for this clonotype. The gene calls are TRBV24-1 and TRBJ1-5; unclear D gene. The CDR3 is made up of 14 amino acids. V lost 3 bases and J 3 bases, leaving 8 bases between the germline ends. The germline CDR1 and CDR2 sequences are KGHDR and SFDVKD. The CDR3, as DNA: TGTGCCACCAGTGATAGCGGGGTCAATCAGCCCCAGCATTTT. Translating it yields CATSDSGVNQPQHF.

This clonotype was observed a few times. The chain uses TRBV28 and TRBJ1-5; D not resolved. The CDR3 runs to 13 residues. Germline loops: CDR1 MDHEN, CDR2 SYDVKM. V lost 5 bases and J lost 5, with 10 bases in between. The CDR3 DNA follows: TGTGCCAGCAGTAAGCCTGCTGATCAGCCCCAGCATTTT. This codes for CASSKPADQPQHF.

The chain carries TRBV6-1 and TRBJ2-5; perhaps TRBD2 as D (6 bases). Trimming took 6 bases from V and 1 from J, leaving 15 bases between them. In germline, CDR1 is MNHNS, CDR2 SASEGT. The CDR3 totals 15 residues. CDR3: CASSPEGGAQETQYF. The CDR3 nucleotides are TGTGCCAGCAGCCCCGAAGGAGGGGCCCAAGAGACCCAGTACTTC.

CDR3 region: CASSLHSGEQYF. CDR3 nucleotides: TGTGCCAGCAGCCTCCACAGTGGCGAGCAGTACTTC. The chain couples TRBV7-9 to TRBJ2-7; D not certain. Germline-derived CDR1 and CDR2 are SEHNR and FQNEAQ (reference sequence). V lost 5 bases and J 6 bases, leaving 11 bases between the germline ends. There are 12 residues in the CDR3.

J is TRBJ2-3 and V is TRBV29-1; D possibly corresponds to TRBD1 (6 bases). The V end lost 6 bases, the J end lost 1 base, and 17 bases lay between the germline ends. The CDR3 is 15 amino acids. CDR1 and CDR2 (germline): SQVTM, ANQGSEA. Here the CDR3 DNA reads TGCAGCGTGGAGCCTGCAGGGGCCCGCACAGATACGCAGTATTTT. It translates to CSVEPAGARTDTQYF.

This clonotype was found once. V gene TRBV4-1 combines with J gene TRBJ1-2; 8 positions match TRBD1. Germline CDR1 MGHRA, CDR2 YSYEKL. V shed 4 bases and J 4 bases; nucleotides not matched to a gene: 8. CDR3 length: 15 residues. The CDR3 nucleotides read TGCGCCAGCAGCCCGGACAGGGCCCGGGGCTATGGCTACACCTTC. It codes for CASSPDRARGYGYTF.

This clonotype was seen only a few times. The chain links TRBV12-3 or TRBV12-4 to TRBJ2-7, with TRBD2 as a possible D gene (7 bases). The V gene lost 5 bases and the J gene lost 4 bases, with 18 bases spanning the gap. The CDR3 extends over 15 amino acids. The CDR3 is CASSLGGGVVYEQYF. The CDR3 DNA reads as TGTGCCAGCAGTCTTGGGGGGGGCGTTGTGTACGAGCAGTACTTC.

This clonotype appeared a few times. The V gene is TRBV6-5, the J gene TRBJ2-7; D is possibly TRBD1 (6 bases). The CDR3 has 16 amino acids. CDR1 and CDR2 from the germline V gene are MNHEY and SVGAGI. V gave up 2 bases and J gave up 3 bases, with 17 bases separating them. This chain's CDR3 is CASSYSVQGIGYEQYF. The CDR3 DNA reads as TGTGCCAGCAGTTACAGTGTTCAGGGGATAGGCTACGAGCAGTACTTC.

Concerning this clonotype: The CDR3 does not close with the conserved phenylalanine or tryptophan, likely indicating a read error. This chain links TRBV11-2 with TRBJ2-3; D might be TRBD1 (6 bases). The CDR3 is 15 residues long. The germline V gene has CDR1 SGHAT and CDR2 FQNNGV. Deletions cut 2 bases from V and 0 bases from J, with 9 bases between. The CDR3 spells CASSLWTASTDTQYI. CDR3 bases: TGTGCCAGCAGCTTATGGACAGCTAGCACAGATACGCAGTATATT.

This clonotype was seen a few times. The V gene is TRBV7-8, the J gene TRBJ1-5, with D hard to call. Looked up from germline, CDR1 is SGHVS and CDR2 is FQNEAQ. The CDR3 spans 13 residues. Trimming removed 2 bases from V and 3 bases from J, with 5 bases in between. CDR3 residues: CASSLYANQPQHF. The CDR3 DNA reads TGTGCCAGCAGCTTATATGCCAATCAGCCCCAGCATTTT. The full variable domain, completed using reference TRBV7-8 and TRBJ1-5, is GAGVSQSPRYKVAKRGQDVALRCDPISGHVSLFWYQQALGQGPEFLTYFQNEAQLDKSGLPSDRFFAERPEGSVSTLKIQRTQQEDSAVYLCASSLYANQPQHFGDGTRLSIL.

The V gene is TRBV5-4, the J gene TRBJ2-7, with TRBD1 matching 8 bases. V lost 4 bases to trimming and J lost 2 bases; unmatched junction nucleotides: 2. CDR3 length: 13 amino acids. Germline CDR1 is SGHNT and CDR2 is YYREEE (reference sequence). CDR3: CASSHRGAYEQYF. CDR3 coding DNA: TGTGCCAGCAGCCACAGGGGGGCCTACGAGCAGTACTTC.

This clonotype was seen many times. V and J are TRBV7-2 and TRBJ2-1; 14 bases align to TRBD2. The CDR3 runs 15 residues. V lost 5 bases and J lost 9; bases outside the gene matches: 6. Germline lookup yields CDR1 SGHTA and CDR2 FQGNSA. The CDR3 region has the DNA TGTGCCAGCAGCAAGCCGGGACTAGCGGGAGTTGAGCAGTTCTTC. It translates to CASSKPGLAGVEQFF.

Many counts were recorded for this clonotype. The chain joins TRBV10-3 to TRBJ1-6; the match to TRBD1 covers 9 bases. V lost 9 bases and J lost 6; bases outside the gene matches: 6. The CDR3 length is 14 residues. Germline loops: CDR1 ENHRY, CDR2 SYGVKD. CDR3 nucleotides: TGTGCCATGCGCTCGGGACAGGGTAATTCACCCCTCCACTTT. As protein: CAMRSGQGNSPLHF.